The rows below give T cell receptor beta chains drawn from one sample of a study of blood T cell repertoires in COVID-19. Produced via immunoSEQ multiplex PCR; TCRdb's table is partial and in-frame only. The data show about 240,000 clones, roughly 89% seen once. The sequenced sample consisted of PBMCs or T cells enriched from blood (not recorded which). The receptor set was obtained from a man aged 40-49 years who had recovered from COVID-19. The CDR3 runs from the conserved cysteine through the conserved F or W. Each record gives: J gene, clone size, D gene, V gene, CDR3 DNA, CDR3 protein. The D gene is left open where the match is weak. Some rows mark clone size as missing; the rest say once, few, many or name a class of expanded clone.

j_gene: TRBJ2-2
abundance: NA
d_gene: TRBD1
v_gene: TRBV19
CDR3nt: TGTGCCATCTCAACCCGGACAGGGGCCACGAACACCGGGGAGCTGTTTTTT
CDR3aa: CAISTRTGATNTGELFF

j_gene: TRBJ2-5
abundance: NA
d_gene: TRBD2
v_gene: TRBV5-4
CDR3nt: TGTGCCAGCAGCTTGTCGGGGGGGGGACTAGGTGAGACCCAGTACTTC
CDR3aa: CASSLSGGGLGETQYF

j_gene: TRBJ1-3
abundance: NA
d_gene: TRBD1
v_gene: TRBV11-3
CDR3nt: TGTGCCAGCAGCCCAATCTCGGGACAGCAGAGAAACACCATATATTTT
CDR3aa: CASSPISGQQRNTIYF

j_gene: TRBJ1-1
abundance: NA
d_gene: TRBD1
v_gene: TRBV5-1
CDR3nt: TGCGCCAGCAGCTTGGCCCCGCTAAGGGCAGGGGGGAACACTGAAGCTTTCTTT
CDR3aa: CASSLAPLRAGGNTEAFF

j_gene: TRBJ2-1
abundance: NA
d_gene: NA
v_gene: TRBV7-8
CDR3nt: TGTGCCAGCAGTGAGGCCGGGGTAGCCTCCTACAATGAGCAGTTCTTC
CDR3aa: CASSEAGVASYNEQFF

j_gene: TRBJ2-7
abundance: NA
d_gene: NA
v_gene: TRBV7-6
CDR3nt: TGTGCCAGCAGCTTAGGGGACATCTACGAGCAGTACTTC
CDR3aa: CASSLGDIYEQYF

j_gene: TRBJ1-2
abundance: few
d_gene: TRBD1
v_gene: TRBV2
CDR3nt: TGTGCCAGCGAGAGACAGGGGCAAGGCTACACCTTC
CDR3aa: CASERQGQGYTF

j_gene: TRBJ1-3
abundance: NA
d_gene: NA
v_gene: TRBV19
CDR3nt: TGTGCCAGTAGGGTCAGTGTTTCCGGAAACACCATATATTTT
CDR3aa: CASRVSVSGNTIYF

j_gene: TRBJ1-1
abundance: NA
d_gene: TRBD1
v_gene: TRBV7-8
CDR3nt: TGTGCCAGCAGCTACTCCCGGGACAGGGGGTGGAACACTGAAGCTTTCTTT
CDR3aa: CASSYSRDRGWNTEAFF

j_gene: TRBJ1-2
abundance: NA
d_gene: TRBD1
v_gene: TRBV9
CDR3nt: TGTGCCAGCAGCGTAGCTACGGGGGACAGTTCATCTGGCCCTGGCTACACCTTC
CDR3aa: CASSVATGDSSSGPGYTF

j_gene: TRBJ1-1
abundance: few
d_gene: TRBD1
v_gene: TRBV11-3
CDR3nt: TGTGCCAGCAGCCCGAGACAGGGGGAGAACACTGAAGCTTTCTTT
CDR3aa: CASSPRQGENTEAFF

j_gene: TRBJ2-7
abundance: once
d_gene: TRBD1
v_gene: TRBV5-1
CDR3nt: TGCGCCAGCACGGGACAGCCGAGCTCCTACGAGCAGTACTTC
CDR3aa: CASTGQPSSYEQYF

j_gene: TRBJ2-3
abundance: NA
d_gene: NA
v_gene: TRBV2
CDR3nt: TGTGCCAGCAGTGAAGCGCTTCGGGCAGATACGCAGTATTTT
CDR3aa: CASSEALRADTQYF

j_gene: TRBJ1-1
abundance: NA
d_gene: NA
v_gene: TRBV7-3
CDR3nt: TGTGCCAGCACCGTGTCAGGGGCGGCCGGCACTGAAGCTTTCTTT
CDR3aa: CASTVSGAAGTEAFF

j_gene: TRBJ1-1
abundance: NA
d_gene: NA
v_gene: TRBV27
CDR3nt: TGTGCCAGCAGTTCGGGGGGCCACACTGAAGCTTTCTTT
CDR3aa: CASSSGGHTEAFF

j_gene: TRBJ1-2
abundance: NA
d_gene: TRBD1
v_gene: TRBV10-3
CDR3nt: TGTGCCATCAGTGAAGTGGACAGGGGCTATGGCTACACCTTC
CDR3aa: CAISEVDRGYGYTF

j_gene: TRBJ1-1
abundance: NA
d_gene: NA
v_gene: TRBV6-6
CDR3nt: TGTGCCAGCACTCGAGGGAGCACTGAAGCTTTCTTT
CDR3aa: CASTRGSTEAFF

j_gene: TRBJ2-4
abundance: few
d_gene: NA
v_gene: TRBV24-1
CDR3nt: TGTGCCACCAGTGACCTGACAAACCAAAACATTCAGTACTTC
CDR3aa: CATSDLTNQNIQYF

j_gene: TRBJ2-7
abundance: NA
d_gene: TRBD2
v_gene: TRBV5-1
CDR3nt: TGCGCCAGCAGTGGGGGTAGCGGGAGAGGCTCCTACGAGCAGTACTTC
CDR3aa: CASSGGSGRGSYEQYF

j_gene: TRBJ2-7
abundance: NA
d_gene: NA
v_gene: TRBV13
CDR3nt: TGTGCCAGCAGCAAGGGACTGGCGGCCTACGAGCAGTACTTC
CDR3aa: CASSKGLAAYEQYF

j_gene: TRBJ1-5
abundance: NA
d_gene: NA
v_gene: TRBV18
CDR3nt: TGTGCCAGCTCACCGACGGTGGCAGGCGGGCAGCCCCAGCATTTT
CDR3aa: CASSPTVAGGQPQHF

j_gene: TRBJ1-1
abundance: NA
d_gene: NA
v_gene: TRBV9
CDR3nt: TGTGCCAGCAGCGCAACCCGAGAGAACACTGAAGCTTTCTTT
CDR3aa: CASSATRENTEAFF

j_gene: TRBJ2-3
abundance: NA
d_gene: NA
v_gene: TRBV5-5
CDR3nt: TGTGCCAGCAGCTACTTACTAGGCGCAGATACGCAGTATTTT
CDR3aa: CASSYLLGADTQYF

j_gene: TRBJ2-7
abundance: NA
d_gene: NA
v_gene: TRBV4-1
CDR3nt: TGCGCCAGCAGCCAAGTGGAGGAGTCCTACGAGCAGTACTTC
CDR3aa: CASSQVEESYEQYF

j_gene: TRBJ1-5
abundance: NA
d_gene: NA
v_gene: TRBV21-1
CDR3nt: TGTGCCAGCAGCAAATCTATTTCGACACAACCTTCCGATAGCAATCAGCCCCAGCATTTT
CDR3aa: CASSKSISTQPSDSNQPQHF

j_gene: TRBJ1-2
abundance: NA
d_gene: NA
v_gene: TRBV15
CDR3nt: TGTGCCACCAGCAGTCGGACAGCTGTTAACTATGGCTACACCTTC
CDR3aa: CATSSRTAVNYGYTF

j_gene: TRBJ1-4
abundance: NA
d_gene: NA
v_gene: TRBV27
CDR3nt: TGTGCCAGTCGAAGGCAGCAGGATGAAAAACTGTTTTTT
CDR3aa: CASRRQQDEKLFF

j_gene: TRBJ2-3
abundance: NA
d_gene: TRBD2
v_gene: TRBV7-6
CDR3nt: TGTGCCAGCAGCTTATTTTTGCGGGGGGGCACAGATACGCAGTATTTT
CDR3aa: CASSLFLRGGTDTQYF

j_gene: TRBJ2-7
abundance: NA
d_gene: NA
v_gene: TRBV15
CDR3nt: TGTGCCACCAGCAGAGATCCGGGAAAGTCCTACGAGCAGTACTTC
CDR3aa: CATSRDPGKSYEQYF

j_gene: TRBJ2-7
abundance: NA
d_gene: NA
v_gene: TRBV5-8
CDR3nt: TGTGCCAGCAGCTTGATTAGCTACGAGCAGTACTTC
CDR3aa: CASSLISYEQYF

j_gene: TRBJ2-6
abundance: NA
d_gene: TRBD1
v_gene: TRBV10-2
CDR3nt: TGCGCCAGCGGGACAGTAAGGATGGCCAACGTCCTGACTTTC
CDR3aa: CASGTVRMANVLTF

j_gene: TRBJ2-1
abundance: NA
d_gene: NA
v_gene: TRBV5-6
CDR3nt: TGTGCCAGCAGCTTGCTCGGAGACTCCTACAATGAGCAGTTCTTC
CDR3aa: CASSLLGDSYNEQFF

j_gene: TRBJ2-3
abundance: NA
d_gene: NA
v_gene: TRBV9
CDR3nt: TGTGCCAGCAGCGTAGGCGGGGGCCCCACTACGCAGTATTTT
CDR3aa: CASSVGGGPTTQYF

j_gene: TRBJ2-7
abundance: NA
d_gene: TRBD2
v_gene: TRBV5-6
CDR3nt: TGTGCCAGCAGCTTGGGGACTAGCGGGAGACCTACCTACGAGCAGTACTTC
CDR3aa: CASSLGTSGRPTYEQYF

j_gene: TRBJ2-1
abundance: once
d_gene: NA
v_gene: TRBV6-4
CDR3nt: TGTGCCAGCAGTGACTCTTACAGGGTAAGACTAGCCCCCAATGAGCAGTTCTTC
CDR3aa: CASSDSYRVRLAPNEQFF

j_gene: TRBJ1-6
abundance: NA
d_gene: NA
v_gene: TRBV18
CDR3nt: TGTGCCAGCTCACCACTAAATTGGCAGGGTCGATCACCCCTCCACTTT
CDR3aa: CASSPLNWQGRSPLHF

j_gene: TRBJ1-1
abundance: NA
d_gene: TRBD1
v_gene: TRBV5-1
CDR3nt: TGCGCCAGCAGCTTGGGGACAGGGACTGAAGCTTTCTTT
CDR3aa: CASSLGTGTEAFF

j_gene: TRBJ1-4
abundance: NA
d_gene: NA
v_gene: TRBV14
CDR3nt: TGTGCCAGCAGCCAAGTTTTGACAGCAACTAATGAAAAACTGTTTTTT
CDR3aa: CASSQVLTATNEKLFF

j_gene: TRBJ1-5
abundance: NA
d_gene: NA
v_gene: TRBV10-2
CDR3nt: TGCGCCAGCAGTGAACCAGGAACTAATCAGCCCCAGCATTTT
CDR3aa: CASSEPGTNQPQHF

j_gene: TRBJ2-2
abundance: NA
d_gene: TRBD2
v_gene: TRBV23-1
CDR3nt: TGCGCCAGCAGTCCAAGCGGGAGAGCCCCCGGGGAGCTGTTTTTT
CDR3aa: CASSPSGRAPGELFF

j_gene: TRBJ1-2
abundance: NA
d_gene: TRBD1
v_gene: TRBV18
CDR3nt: TGTGCCAGCTCACCAGGGACAGAGAAGTATGGCTACACCTTC
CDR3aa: CASSPGTEKYGYTF

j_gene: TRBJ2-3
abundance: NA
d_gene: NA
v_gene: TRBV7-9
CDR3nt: TGTGCCAGCAACAAGCTGGAGTCCACAGATACGCAGTATTTT
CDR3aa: CASNKLESTDTQYF

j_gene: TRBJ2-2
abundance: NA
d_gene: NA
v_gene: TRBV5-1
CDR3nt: TGCGCCAGCGGAGGCACCAGCAGTTACACCGGGGAGCTGTTTTTT
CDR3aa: CASGGTSSYTGELFF

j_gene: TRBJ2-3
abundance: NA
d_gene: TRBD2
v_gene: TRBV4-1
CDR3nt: TGCGCCAGCAGCCGAGCTAGCGGTAGCACAGATACGCAGTATTTT
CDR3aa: CASSRASGSTDTQYF

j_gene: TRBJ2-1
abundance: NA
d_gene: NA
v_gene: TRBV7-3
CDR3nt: TGTGCCAGCAGCCTAGGGAGGTCTGGTGACAATGAGCAGTTCTTC
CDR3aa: CASSLGRSGDNEQFF

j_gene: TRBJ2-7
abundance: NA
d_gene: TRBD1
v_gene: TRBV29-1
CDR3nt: TGCAGCGGACAGGGGGATATCGAGCAGTACTTC
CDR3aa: CSGQGDIEQYF

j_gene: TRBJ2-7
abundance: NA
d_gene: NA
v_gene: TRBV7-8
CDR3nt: TGTGCCAGCAGACACCATGGGGGACTCTCCTACGAGCAGTACTTC
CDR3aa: CASRHHGGLSYEQYF

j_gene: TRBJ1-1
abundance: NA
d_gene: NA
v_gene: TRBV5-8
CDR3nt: TGTGCCAGCAGCTCCCAATGGGGCGTGATGAACACTGAAGCTTTCTTT
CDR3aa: CASSSQWGVMNTEAFF

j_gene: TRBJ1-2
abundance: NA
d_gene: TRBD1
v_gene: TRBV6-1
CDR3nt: TGTGCCAGCAGTGAAGTTCCGGGACAGGGTGACTATGGCTACACCTTC
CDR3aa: CASSEVPGQGDYGYTF

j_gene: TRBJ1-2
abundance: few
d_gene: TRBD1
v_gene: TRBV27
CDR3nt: TGTGCCAGCAGGGGAAACAGGGGCATCTATGGCTACACCTTC
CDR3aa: CASRGNRGIYGYTF

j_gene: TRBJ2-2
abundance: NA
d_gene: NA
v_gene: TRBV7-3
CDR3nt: TGTGCCAGCAGCCCTCGAGGGTTTAACACCGGGGAGCTGTTTTTT
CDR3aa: CASSPRGFNTGELFF

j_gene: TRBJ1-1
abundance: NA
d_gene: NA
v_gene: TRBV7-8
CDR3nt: TGTGCCAGCTGTCGCGGGGCAGGCCTGAACACTGAAGCTTTCTTT
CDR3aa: CASCRGAGLNTEAFF

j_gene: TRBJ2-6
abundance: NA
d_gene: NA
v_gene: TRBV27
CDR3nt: TGTGCCAGCAGATACTCTGGGGCCAACGTCCTGACTTTC
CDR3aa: CASRYSGANVLTF

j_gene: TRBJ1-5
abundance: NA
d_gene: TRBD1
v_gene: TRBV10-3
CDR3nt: TGTGCCATCAGCCGGGACAGTAGCAATCAGCCCCAGCATTTT
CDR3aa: CAISRDSSNQPQHF

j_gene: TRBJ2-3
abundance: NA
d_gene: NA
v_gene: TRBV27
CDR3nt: TGTGCCAGCAGTTTAGGGCCGGTCACAGATACGCAGTATTTT
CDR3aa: CASSLGPVTDTQYF